The clone carrying this T cell receptor beta chain has only one observation. This sample stems from a study of blood T cell repertoires in COVID-19. Clones were sequenced by immunoSEQ multiplex PCR, and TCRdb holds only the in-frame ones, with some missing. This sample has more than 150,000 clones, with nearly 80% found just once. CDR1 and CDR2 from the germline V gene are LGHNT and FRNRAP. The CDR3 loop spans 16 amino acids. V lost 2 bases to trimming and J lost 6 bases; unmatched junction nucleotides: 11. Sequencing was done on a sample of peripheral blood. V and J are TRBV12-5 and TRBJ2-3; TRBD2 matches 7 bases. The receptor's source is a woman aged 65 to 85 with acute or convalescent COVID-19. The CDR3 loop reads CASGLSPGGTEDTQYF. The CDR3 DNA follows: TGTGCTAGTGGTTTGTCCCCCGGGGGGACCGAGGATACGCAGTATTTT.